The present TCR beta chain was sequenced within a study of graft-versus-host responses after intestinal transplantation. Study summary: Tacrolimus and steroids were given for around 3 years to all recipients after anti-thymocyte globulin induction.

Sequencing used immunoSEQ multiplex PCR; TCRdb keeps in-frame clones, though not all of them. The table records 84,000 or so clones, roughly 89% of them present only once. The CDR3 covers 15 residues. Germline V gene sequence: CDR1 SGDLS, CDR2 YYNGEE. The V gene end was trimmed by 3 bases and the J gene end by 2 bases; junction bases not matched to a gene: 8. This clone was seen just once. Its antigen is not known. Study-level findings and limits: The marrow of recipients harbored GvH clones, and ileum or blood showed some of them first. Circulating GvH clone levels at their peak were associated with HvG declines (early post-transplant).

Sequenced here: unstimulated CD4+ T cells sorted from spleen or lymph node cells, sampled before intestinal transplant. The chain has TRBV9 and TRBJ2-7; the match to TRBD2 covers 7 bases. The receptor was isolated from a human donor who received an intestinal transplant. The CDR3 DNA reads TGTGCCAGCAGCGCTACCGGGACTACCACCTACGAGCAGTACTTC. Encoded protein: CASSATGTTTYEQYF.